The rows below give T cell receptor beta chains drawn from one sample of a study of blood T cell repertoires in COVID-19. The table came from immunoSEQ multiplex PCR; TCRdb's copy has only in-frame clones and leaves some out. The sample lists about 150,000 clones; approximately 80% were seen once. The source material was peripheral blood. The receptors were sampled from a human donor in a cohort sampled during active COVID-19. CDR3s include the opening cysteine and the closing phenylalanine or tryptophan. The order of the fields is J gene, clone size, D gene, V gene, CDR3 DNA, CDR3 protein. A D gene is named only where the DNA matches it firmly. The listing skips clone size in some rows; elsewhere it reads once, few, many or a size class.

>TRBJ1-3|-|TRBD1|TRBV5-1
TGCGCCAGCAGCTTGACGGGACAGATCTCTGGAAACACCATATATTTT
CASSLTGQISGNTIYF
>TRBJ2-3|-|TRBD1|TRBV7-8
TGTGCCAGCAGCAAACTGCGGCCGGGACAGATATCGGGAGATACGCAGTATTTT
CASSKLRPGQISGDTQYF
>TRBJ1-1|-|TRBD1|TRBV19
TGTGCCAGTAGCCCCGGGACAGGGCGCACTGAAGCTTTCTTT
CASSPGTGRTEAFF
>TRBJ1-5|once|-|TRBV30
TGTGCCTGGAGTACGGGAAAGCATCAGCCCCAGCATTTT
CAWSTGKHQPQHF
>TRBJ2-1|once|TRBD2|TRBV7-9
TGTGCCAGCAGCTCGGGACTAGCGGGGGCTTACAATGAGCAGTTCTTC
CASSSGLAGAYNEQFF
>TRBJ2-3|-|TRBD1|TRBV10-3
TGTGCCATACGGGACAGCTCGGATACGCAGTATTTT
CAIRDSSDTQYF
>TRBJ2-5|-|-|TRBV6-5
TGTGCCAGCAGGCCGCGGGGACAGTCCCAAGAGACCCAGTACTTC
CASRPRGQSQETQYF
>TRBJ1-4|-|-|TRBV19
TGTGCCAGTAGTAACGAACAACCACCGGAAAAACTGTTTTTT
CASSNEQPPEKLFF
>TRBJ1-3|-|-|TRBV25-1
TGTGCCAGCAGTGAATACCCTGGACAAGGGGACTCTGGAAACACCATATATTTT
CASSEYPGQGDSGNTIYF
>TRBJ1-4|-|-|TRBV28
TGTGCCAGCCGGACACTTCAGAATGAAAAACTGTTTTTT
CASRTLQNEKLFF
>TRBJ2-7|-|-|TRBV4-2
TGTGCCAGCAGCCAAGGGGGGCAGGGCCCATCCTACGAGCAGTACTTC
CASSQGGQGPSYEQYF
>TRBJ1-1|-|TRBD1|TRBV6-6
TGTGCCAGCAGTAACGGACAGGGCGAAGCTTTCTTT
CASSNGQGEAFF
>TRBJ2-3|-|TRBD2|TRBV9
TGTGCCAGCAGCAGAACTAGCGGGGGGACCTCCACAGATACGCAGTATTTT
CASSRTSGGTSTDTQYF
>TRBJ1-4|once|TRBD1|TRBV19
TGTGCCAGTAGTAAGCGGCCAGGACAGGCGAATGAAAAACTGTTTTTT
CASSKRPGQANEKLFF
>TRBJ2-5|-|-|TRBV5-4
TGTGCCAGCAGCGTGACGGGAGTCGGTGGGGAGACCCAGTACTTC
CASSVTGVGGETQYF